These T cell receptor beta chains were read from a single sample in a study of cytomegalovirus exposure and HLA in healthy donors. Only in-frame clones appear in the TCRdb table, and some are missing; sequencing was by immunoSEQ multiplex PCR. The data contain about 200,000 clones, 82% of them singletons. Material: PBMCs. These receptor sequences come from a woman in her 50s in good health and CMV-seropositive. The conserved cysteine and the conserved F or W are not part of the CDR3 here. The order of the fields is V gene, J gene, CDR3 protein.

v_gene: TRBV5-6; j_gene: TRBJ2-3; CDR3aa: ASSLWTGTRQY
v_gene: TRBV21-1; j_gene: TRBJ2-7; CDR3aa: ASSKALAGEQY
v_gene: TRBV28; j_gene: TRBJ2-7; CDR3aa: ASSRQGAMNYEQY
v_gene: TRBV4-1; j_gene: -; CDR3aa: ASSSPGGLYGDEQY
v_gene: TRBV11-3; j_gene: TRBJ2-7; CDR3aa: ASSLTGNNEQY
v_gene: TRBV6-4; j_gene: TRBJ2-1; CDR3aa: ASSDSAGGYNEQF
v_gene: TRBV7-6; j_gene: TRBJ2-6; CDR3aa: ALCPRSGANGLT
v_gene: TRBV19; j_gene: TRBJ1-2; CDR3aa: ASTEPGARYGYT
v_gene: TRBV25-1; j_gene: TRBJ2-1; CDR3aa: ASSMREGLYNEQF
v_gene: TRBV7-2; j_gene: TRBJ2-7; CDR3aa: ASSRGFWWEGDEQY
v_gene: TRBV5-1; j_gene: TRBJ2-7; CDR3aa: ASSLQGGSGEQY
v_gene: TRBV9; j_gene: TRBJ1-2; CDR3aa: ASSAFETGGYT
v_gene: TRBV2; j_gene: TRBJ2-1; CDR3aa: ASINHTDRDYNEQF
v_gene: TRBV4-1; j_gene: TRBJ2-5; CDR3aa: ASSQDRGVSGSGTQY
v_gene: TRBV4-1; j_gene: TRBJ1-2; CDR3aa: ASSPRQGQGYT
v_gene: TRBV18; j_gene: TRBJ2-5; CDR3aa: ASSPRTGGGQETQY
v_gene: TRBV28; j_gene: TRBJ2-1; CDR3aa: ASSPSGTGGYNEQF
v_gene: TRBV2; j_gene: TRBJ2-5; CDR3aa: ASSRTGGTQY
v_gene: TRBV4-1; j_gene: TRBJ2-3; CDR3aa: ASRGGRGFGTDTQY
v_gene: TRBV6-6; j_gene: TRBJ1-3; CDR3aa: ASRDGQLSGNTIY
v_gene: TRBV9; j_gene: TRBJ2-3; CDR3aa: ASSPGTSGTTDTQY
v_gene: TRBV4-1; j_gene: TRBJ2-4; CDR3aa: ASSQEGLSNSQY
v_gene: TRBV25-1; j_gene: TRBJ1-6; CDR3aa: ASAQTGENSPLH
v_gene: TRBV11-3; j_gene: TRBJ2-1; CDR3aa: ASSLWGTSSNEQF
v_gene: TRBV19; j_gene: TRBJ2-7; CDR3aa: ASSSGGYEQY
v_gene: TRBV28; j_gene: TRBJ2-1; CDR3aa: ASSLWSGNEQF
v_gene: TRBV7-9; j_gene: TRBJ1-4; CDR3aa: ASSLAGGGEKLF
v_gene: TRBV6-5; j_gene: TRBJ2-7; CDR3aa: AARPSGRPEQY
v_gene: TRBV15; j_gene: TRBJ1-3; CDR3aa: ATSRDRDRWSGNTIY